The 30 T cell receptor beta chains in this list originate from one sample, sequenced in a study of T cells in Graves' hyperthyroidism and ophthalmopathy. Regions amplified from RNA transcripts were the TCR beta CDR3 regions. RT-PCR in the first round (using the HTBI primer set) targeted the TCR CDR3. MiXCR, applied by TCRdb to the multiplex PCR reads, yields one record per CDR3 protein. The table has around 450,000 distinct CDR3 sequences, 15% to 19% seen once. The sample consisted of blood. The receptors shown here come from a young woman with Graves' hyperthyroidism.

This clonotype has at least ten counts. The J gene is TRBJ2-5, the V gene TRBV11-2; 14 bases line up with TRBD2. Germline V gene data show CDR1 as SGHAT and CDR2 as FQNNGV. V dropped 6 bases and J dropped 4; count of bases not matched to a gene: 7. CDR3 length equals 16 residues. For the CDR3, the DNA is TGTGCCAGCAGTGGCGGGACTAGCGGGAGTGCAGAGACCCAGTACTTC. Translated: CASSGGTSGSAETQYF.

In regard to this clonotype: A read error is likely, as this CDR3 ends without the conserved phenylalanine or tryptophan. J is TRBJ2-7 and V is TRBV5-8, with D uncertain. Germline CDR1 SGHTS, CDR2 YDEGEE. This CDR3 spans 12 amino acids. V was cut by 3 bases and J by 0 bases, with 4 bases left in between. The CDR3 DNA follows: TGTGCCAGCAGCTCAGACTCCTACGAGCAGTACCTC. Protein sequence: CASSSDSYEQYL.

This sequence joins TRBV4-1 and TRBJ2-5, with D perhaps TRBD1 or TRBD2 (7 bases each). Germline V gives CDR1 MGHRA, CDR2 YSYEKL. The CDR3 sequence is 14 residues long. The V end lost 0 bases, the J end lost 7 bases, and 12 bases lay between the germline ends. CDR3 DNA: TGCGCCAGCAGCCAAGATCAGGGGGGGGGGACCCAGTACTTC. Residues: CASSQDQGGGTQYF.

The CDR3 sequence: CATSVDGVRQPQHF. The CDR3 DNA is TGTGCCACCAGCGTAGATGGGGTACGCCAGCCCCAGCATTTT. The chain combines TRBV15 with TRBJ1-5; D unclear. Between the trimmed V and J ends, which lost 5 bases and 7 bases, there was a span of 15 bases. Germline CDR1 is LNHNV and CDR2 is YYDKDF (reference sequence). There are 14 residues in the CDR3.

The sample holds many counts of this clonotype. The CDR3 loop is CASSIWGDTQYF. In DNA form, the CDR3 reads TGTGCCAGTAGTATTTGGGGAGATACGCAGTATTTT. The V call is TRBV19, the J call TRBJ2-3; no firm D call. V lost 3 bases and J 5 bases, leaving 6 bases between the germline ends. The CDR3 consists of 12 residues. Germline V CDR1 and CDR2: LNHDA, SQIVND (reference sequence).

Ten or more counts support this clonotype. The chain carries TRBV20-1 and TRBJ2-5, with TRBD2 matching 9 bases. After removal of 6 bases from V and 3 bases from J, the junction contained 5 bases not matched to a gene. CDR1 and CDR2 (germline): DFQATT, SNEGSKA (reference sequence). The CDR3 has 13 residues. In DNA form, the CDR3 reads TGCAGTGCCCTAGCGGGGTGGGAAGAGACCCAGTACTTC. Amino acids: CSALAGWEETQYF.

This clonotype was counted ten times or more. CDR3 bases: TGTGCCAGCAGCCATTTAGCGGGGGTAAGCACAGATACGCAGTATTTT. Translated, it gives CASSHLAGVSTDTQYF. The chain combines TRBV3-1 with TRBJ2-3; TRBD2 agrees at 9 bases. The CDR3 totals 16 residues. Germline-derived CDR1 and CDR2 are LGHDT and YNNKEL (reference sequence). V lost 3 bases, J lost 0 bases, and 4 bases stayed unmatched.

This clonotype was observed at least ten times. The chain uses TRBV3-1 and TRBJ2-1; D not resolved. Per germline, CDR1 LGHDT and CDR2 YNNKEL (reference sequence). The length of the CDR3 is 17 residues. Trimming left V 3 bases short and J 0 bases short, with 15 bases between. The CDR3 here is CASSHVGWGPSYNEQFF. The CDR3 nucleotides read TGTGCCAGCAGCCACGTGGGTTGGGGTCCCTCCTACAATGAGCAGTTCTTC.

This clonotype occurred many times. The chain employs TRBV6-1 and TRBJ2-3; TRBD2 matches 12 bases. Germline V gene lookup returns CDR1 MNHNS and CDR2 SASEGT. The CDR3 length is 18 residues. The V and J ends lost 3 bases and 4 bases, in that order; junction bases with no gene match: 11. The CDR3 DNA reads TGTGCCAGCAGTGACAGGGTGACTAGCGGGAGTTGGGCAGATACGCAGTATTTT. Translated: CASSDRVTSGSWADTQYF.

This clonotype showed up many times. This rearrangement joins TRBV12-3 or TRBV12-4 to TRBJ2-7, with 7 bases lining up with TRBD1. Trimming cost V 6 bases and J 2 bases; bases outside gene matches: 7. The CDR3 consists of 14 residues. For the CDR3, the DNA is TGTGCCAGCAGACCTCCAGGGGGTACCTACGAGCAGTACTTC. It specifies CASRPPGGTYEQYF.

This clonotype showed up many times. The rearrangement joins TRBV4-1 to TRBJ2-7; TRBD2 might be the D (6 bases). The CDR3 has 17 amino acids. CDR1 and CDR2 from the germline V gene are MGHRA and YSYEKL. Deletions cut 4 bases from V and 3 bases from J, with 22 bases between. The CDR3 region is CASSPPTGRFDLYEQYF. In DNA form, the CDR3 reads TGCGCCAGCAGCCCCCCCACGGGGAGGTTTGACCTCTACGAGCAGTACTTC.

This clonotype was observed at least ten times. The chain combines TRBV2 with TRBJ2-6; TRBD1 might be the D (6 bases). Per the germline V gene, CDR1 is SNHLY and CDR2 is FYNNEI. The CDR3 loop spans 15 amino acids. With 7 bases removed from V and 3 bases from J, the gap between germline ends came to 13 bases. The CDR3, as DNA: TGTGCCAGCATCCCGGCCAGGGGTGGGGCCAACGTCCTGACTTTC. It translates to CASIPARGGANVLTF.

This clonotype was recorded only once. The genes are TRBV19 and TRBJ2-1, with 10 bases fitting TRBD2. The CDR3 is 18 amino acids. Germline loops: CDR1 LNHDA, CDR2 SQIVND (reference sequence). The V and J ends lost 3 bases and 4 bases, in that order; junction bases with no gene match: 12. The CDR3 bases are TGTGCCAGTAGTATCGGAACTAGCGGGATCGCTTTTTACAATGAGCAGTTCTTC. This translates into CASSIGTSGIAFYNEQFF. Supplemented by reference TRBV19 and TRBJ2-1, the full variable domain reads DGGITQSPKYLFRKEGQNVTLSCEQNLNHDAMYWYRQDPGQGLRLIYYSQIVNDFQKGDIAEGYSVSREKKESFPLTVTSAQKNPTAFYLCASSIGTSGIAFYNEQFFGPGTRLTVL.

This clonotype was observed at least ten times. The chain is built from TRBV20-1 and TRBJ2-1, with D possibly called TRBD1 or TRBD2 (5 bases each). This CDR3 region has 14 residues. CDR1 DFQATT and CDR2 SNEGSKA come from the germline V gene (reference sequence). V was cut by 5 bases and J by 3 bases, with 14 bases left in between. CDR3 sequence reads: CSAGDGDSYNEQFF. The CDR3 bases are TGCAGTGCTGGGGACGGAGACAGCTACAATGAGCAGTTCTTC.

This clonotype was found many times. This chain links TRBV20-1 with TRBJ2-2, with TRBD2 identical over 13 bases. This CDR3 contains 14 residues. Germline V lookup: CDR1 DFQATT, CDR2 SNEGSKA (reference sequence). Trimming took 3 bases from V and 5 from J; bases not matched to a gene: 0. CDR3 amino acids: CSARGLAGTGELFF. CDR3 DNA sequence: TGCAGTGCTAGGGGACTAGCGGGAACCGGGGAGCTGTTTTTT.

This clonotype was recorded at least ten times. CDR3 region: CASSPIQETQYF. The CDR3, as DNA: TGTGCCAGCAGCCCCATTCAAGAGACCCAGTACTTC. The J gene is TRBJ2-5, the V gene TRBV7-8; D remains ambiguous. CDR1 SGHVS and CDR2 FQNEAQ come from the germline V gene. This CDR3 contains 12 residues. Trimming removed 5 bases at V and 2 bases at J, with 6 bases between. The entire variable domain, with the rest obtained from reference TRBV7-8 and TRBJ2-5, is as follows: GAGVSQSPRYKVAKRGQDVALRCDPISGHVSLFWYQQALGQGPEFLTYFQNEAQLDKSGLPSDRFFAERPEGSVSTLKIQRTQQEDSAVYLCASSPIQETQYFGPGTRLLVL.

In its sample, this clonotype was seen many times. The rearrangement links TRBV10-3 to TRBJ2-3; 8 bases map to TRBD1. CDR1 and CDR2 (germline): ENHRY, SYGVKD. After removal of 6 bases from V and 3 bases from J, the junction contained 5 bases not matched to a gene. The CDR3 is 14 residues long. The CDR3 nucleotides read TGTGCCATCAGGTTGACAGGGGTGACAGATACGCAGTATTTT. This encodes CAIRLTGVTDTQYF.

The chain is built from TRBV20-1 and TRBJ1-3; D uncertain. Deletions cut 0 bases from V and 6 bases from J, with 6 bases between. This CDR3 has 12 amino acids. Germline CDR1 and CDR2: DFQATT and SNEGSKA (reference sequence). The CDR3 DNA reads TGCAGTGCTAGAGATCTGGCAAACACCATATATTTT. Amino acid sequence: CSARDLANTIYF.

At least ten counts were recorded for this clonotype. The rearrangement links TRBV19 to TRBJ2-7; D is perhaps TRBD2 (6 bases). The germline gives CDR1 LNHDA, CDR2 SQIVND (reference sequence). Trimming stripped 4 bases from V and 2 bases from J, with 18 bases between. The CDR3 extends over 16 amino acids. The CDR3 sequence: CASSNRGTRITYEQYF. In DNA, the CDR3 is TGTGCCAGTAGTAACCGGGGGACGAGGATAACCTACGAGCAGTACTTC. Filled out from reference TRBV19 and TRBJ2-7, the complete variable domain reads DGGITQSPKYLFRKEGQNVTLSCEQNLNHDAMYWYRQDPGQGLRLIYYSQIVNDFQKGDIAEGYSVSREKKESFPLTVTSAQKNPTAFYLCASSNRGTRITYEQYFGPGTRLTVT.

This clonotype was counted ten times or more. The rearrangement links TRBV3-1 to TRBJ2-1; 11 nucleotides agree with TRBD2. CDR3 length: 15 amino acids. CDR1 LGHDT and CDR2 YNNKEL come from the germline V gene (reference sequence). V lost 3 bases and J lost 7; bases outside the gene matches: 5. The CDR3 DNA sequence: TGTGCCAGCAGCCACGTGCTAGCGGGAGGTAATGAGCAGTTCTTC. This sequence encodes CASSHVLAGGNEQFF.

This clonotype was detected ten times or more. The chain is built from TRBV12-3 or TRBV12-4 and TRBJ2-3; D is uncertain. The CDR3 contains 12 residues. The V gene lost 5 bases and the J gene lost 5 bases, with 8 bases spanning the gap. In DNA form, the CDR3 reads TGTGCCAGCAGTACAAGCGTAGATACGCAGTATTTT. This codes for CASSTSVDTQYF.

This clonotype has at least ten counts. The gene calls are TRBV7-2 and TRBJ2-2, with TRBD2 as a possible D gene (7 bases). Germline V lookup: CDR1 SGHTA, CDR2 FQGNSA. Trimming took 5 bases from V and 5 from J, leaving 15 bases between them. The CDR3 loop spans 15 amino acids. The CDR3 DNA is TGTGCCAGCAGCCGAGGGGGGGTTGGGACCGGGGAGCTGTTTTTT. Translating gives CASSRGGVGTGELFF.

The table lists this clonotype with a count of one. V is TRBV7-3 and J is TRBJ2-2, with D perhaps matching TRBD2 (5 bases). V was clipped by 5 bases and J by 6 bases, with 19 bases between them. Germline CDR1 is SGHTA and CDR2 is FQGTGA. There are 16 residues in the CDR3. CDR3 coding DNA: TGTGCCAGCAGCGCTACTAGGAGGCTATTGCCCGGGGAGCTGTTTTTT. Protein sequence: CASSATRRLLPGELFF.

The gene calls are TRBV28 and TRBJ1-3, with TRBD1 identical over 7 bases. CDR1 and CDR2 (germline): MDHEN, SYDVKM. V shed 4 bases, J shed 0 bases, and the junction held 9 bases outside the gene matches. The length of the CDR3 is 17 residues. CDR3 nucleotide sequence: TGTGCCAGCAGTTCCTATTGGACAGGTTCCTCTGGAAACACCATATATTTT. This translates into CASSSYWTGSSGNTIYF.

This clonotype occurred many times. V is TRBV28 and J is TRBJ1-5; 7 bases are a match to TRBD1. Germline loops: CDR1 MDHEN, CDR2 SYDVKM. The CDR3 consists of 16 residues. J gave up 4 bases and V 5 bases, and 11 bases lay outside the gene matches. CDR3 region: CASSPFQGQPNQPQHF. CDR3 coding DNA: TGTGCCAGCAGTCCTTTCCAGGGACAGCCTAATCAGCCCCAGCATTTT.

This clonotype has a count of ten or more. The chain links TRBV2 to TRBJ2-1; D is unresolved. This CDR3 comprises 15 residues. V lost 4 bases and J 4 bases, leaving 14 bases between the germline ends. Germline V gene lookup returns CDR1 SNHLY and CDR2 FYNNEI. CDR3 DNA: TGTGCCAGCAGTGGCGCAAGGGCCCTGTACAATGAGCAGTTCTTC. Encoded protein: CASSGARALYNEQFF.

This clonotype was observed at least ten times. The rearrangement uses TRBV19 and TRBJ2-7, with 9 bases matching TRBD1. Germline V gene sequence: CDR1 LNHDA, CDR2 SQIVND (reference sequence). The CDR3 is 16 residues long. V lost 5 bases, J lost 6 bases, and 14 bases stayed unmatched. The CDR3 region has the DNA TGTGCCAGTAGTTGGAGCCGACAGGGGGGAAGGAGCGAGCAGTACTTC. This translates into CASSWSRQGGRSEQYF.

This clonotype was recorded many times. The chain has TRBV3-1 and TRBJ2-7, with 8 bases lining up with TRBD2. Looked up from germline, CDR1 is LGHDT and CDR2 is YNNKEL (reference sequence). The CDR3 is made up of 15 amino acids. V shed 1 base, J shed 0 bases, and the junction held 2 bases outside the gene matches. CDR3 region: CASSQVAGGSYEQYF. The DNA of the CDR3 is TGTGCCAGCAGCCAAGTGGCGGGGGGCTCCTACGAGCAGTACTTC.

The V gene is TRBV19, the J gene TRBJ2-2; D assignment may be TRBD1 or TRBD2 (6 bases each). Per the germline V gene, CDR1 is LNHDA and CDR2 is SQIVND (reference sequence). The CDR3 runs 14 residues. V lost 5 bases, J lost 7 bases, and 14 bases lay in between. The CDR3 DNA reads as TGTGCCAGTAGTTTTTGGGGGGCCGGCGGGGAGCTGTTTTTT. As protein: CASSFWGAGGELFF.

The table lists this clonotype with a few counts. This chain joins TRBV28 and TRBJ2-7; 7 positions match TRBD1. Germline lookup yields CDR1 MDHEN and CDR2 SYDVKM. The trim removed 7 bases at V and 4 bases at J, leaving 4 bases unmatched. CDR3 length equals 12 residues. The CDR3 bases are TGTGCCAGCACTGACAGGGAATACGAGCAGTACTTC. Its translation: CASTDREYEQYF.